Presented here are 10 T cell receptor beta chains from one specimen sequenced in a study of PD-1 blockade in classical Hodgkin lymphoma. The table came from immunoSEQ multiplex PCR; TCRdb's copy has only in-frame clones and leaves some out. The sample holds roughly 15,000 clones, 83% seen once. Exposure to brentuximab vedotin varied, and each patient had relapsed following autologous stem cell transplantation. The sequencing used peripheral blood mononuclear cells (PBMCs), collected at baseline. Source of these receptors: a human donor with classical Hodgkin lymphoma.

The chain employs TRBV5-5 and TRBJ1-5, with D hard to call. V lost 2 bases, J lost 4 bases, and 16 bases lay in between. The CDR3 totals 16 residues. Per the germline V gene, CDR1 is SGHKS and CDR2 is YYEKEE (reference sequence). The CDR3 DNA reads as TGTGCCAGCAGCTTAAGTGTCGGAGGGAATAATCAGCCCCAGCATTTT. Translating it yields CASSLSVGGNNQPQHF. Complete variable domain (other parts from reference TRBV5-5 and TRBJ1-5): DAGVTQSPTHLIKTRGQQVTLRCSPISGHKSVSWYQQVLGQGPQFIFQYYEKEERGRGNFPDRFSARQFPNYSSELNVNALLLGDSALYLCASSLSVGGNNQPQHFGDGTRLSIL.

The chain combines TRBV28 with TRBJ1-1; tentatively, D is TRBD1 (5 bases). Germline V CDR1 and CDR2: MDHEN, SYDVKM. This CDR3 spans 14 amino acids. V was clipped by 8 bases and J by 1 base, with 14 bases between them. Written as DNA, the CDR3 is TGTGCCAGCCACCCCGAGGGGCGGAACACTGAAGCTTTCTTT. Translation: CASHPEGRNTEAFF.

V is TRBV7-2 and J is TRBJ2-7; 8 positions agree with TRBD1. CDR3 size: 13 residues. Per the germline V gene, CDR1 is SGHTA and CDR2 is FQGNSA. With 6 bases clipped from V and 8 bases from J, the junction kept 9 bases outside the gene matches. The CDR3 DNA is TGTGCCAGCAGTCCGGACAGGGCCGTCAAGCAGTACTTC. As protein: CASSPDRAVKQYF.

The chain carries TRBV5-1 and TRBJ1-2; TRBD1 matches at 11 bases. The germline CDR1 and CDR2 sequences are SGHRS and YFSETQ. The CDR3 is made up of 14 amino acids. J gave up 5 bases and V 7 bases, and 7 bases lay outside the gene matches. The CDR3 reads CASGHWDRGYGYTF. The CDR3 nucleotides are TGCGCCAGCGGACATTGGGACAGGGGGTATGGCTACACCTTC.

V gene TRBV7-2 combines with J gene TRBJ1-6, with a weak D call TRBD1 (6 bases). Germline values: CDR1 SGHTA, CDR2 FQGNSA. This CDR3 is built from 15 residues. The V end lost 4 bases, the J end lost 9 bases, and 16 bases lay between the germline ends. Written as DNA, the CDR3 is TGTGCCAGCAGCTCAGTTTACAGGGTGGGTTCACCCCTCCACTTT. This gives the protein CASSSVYRVGSPLHF.

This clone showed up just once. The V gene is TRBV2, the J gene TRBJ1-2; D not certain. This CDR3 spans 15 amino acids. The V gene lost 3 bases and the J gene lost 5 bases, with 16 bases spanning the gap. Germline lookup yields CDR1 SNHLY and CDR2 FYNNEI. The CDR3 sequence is CASSDKDGALYGYTF. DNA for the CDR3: TGTGCCAGCAGTGATAAAGACGGCGCCCTATATGGCTACACCTTC.

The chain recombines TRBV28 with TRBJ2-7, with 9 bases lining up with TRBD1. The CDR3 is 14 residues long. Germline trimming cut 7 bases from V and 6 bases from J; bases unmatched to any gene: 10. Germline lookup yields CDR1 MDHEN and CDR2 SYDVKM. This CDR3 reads CASILPGQGSEQYF. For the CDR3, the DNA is TGTGCCAGCATCCTTCCGGGACAGGGCTCCGAGCAGTACTTC.

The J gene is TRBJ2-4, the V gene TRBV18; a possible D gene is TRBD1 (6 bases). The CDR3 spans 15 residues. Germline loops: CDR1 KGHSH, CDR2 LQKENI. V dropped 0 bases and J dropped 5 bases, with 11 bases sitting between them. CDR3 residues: CASSPPSQGQNIQYF. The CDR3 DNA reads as TGTGCCAGCTCACCACCGTCACAGGGTCAAAACATTCAGTACTTC.

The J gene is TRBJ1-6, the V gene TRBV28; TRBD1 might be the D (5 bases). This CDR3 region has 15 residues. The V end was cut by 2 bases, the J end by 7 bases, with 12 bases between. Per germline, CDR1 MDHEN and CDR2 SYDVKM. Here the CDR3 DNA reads TGTGCCAGCAGTTTAGCAGGGTTTGGGAATTCACCCCTCCACTTT. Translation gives CASSLAGFGNSPLHF.

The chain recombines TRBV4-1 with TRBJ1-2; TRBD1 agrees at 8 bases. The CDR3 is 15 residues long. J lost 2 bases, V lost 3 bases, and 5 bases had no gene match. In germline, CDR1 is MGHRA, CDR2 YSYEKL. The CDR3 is CASSHRDRTNYGYTF. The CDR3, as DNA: TGCGCCAGCAGCCACAGGGACAGGACCAACTATGGCTACACCTTC.